The 24 T cell receptor beta chains in this list originate from one sample, sequenced in a study of cytomegalovirus exposure and HLA in healthy donors. The PCR employed 60 Vbeta primers together with 13 Jbeta primers. Profiled with immunoSEQ multiplex PCR; TCRdb holds only in-frame clones, not every one. The sample has about 95,000 clones; under 85% are singletons. Source material: PBMCs. The receptors stem from a woman aged 40 to 49 in good health and CMV-seropositive.

The genes are TRBV4-1 and TRBJ1-1; 7 positions match TRBD1. The trim removed 0 bases at V and 6 bases at J, leaving 13 bases unmatched. The CDR3 is 17 amino acids. Per germline, CDR1 MGHRA and CDR2 YSYEKL. This CDR3 is CASSQDVALQGRAEAFF. For the CDR3, the DNA is TGCGCCAGCAGCCAAGATGTGGCCCTACAGGGGCGGGCTGAAGCTTTCTTT.

The gene calls are TRBV28 and TRBJ2-7; the D is unclear. The germline V gene encodes CDR1 MDHEN and CDR2 SYDVKM. This CDR3 contains 12 residues. The V and J ends lost 7 bases and 3 bases respectively, with 10 bases between them. CDR3 residues: CASKPNFYEQYF. DNA for the CDR3: TGTGCCAGCAAGCCAAACTTCTACGAGCAGTACTTC.

The gene calls are TRBV28 and TRBJ2-7, with 9 positions matching TRBD1. The CDR3 runs to 15 residues. V trimming: 1 base; J trimming: 6 bases; junction bases outside the gene matches: 7. Germline CDR1 and CDR2: MDHEN and SYDVKM. CDR3 region: CASSLLGQGGAEQYF. In DNA form, the CDR3 reads TGTGCCAGCAGTTTATTGGGACAGGGTGGTGCCGAGCAGTACTTC. Full variable domain (outside the CDR3, taken from reference TRBV28 and TRBJ2-7): DVKVTQSSRYLVKRTGEKVFLECVQDMDHENMFWYRQDPGLGLRLIYFSYDVKMKEKGDIPEGYSVSREKKERFSLILESASTNQTSMYLCASSLLGQGGAEQYFGPGTRLTVT.

This rearrangement joins TRBV6-1 to TRBJ2-5; 8 bases align to TRBD2. The CDR3 has 14 residues. Germline V gives CDR1 MNHNS, CDR2 SASEGT. J was trimmed by 3 bases and V by 6 bases; bases with no gene match: 6. The CDR3 reads CASRPSGSKETQYF. CDR3 in DNA: TGTGCCAGCAGGCCTAGCGGGTCGAAAGAGACCCAGTACTTC.

V is TRBV6-6 and J is TRBJ2-3; possible D gene TRBD1, 5 bases. Deletions cut 2 bases from V and 6 bases from J, with 9 bases between. Germline CDR1 reads MNHNY; CDR2 reads SVGAGI (reference sequence). This CDR3 comprises 13 residues. Written as DNA, the CDR3 is TGTGCCAGCAGTTACCACCCAGGGGATACGCAGTATTTT. This encodes CASSYHPGDTQYF.

This clone was seen a few times. The chain is built from TRBV6-5 and TRBJ2-3; 8 positions match TRBD2. Germline trimming cut 2 bases from V and 4 bases from J; bases unmatched to any gene: 8. Germline-derived CDR1 and CDR2 are MNHEY and SVGAGI. This CDR3 spans 16 amino acids. CDR3 DNA sequence: TGTGCCAGCAGTTACCGGGGACTAGGGGCATCAGATACGCAGTATTTT. Protein sequence: CASSYRGLGASDTQYF.

This clone was observed a handful of times. V and J are TRBV5-4 and TRBJ1-1; D possibly corresponds to TRBD1 (6 bases). V was shortened by 0 bases and J by 8 bases, with 14 bases between the two germline ends. The CDR3 has 14 amino acids. The germline CDR1 and CDR2 sequences are SGHNT and YYREEE (reference sequence). The CDR3 nucleotides are TGTGCCAGCAGCTTGGACAGGGTAAACGGCGAAGCTTTCTTT. It translates to CASSLDRVNGEAFF.

This chain links TRBV6-4 with TRBJ2-3; 8 bases match TRBD1. The germline V gene encodes CDR1 MRHNA and CDR2 SNTAGT. This CDR3 contains 13 residues. The junction had 0 bases not matched to a gene; V was cut back by 3 bases and J by 4 bases. CDR3 sequence (DNA): TGTGCCAGCAGTGAACAGGGGGCAGATACGCAGTATTTT. It translates to CASSEQGADTQYF.

This clone was seen a handful of times. CDR3: CASSQPLSPRAYNEQFF. The CDR3 nucleotides are TGCGCCAGCAGCCAGCCCCTCTCCCCGAGGGCCTACAATGAGCAGTTCTTC. V and J are TRBV4-1 and TRBJ2-1; D might be TRBD2 (5 bases). This CDR3 spans 17 amino acids. V lost 3 bases and J 2 bases, leaving 17 bases between the germline ends. Germline values: CDR1 MGHRA, CDR2 YSYEKL.

This chain links TRBV10-3 with TRBJ2-1; a possible D gene is TRBD2 (6 bases). CDR1 and CDR2 (germline): ENHRY, SYGVKD. V lost 8 bases and J lost 0, with 8 bases in between. The length of the CDR3 is 13 residues. In DNA form, the CDR3 reads TGTGCCATCGGTAGCGGCTCCTACAATGAGCAGTTCTTC. Its translation is CAIGSGSYNEQFF.

V and J are TRBV19 and TRBJ2-1, with TRBD2 identical over 10 bases. The CDR3 covers 14 residues. Germline values: CDR1 LNHDA, CDR2 SQIVND (reference sequence). The ends lost 7 bases at V and 7 bases at J; junction bases unmatched: 7. For the CDR3, the DNA is TGTGCCAGTACTCTAGCGGGAGTGGGGAATGAGCAGTTCTTC. The encoded protein is CASTLAGVGNEQFF.

The genes are TRBV7-9 and TRBJ1-2; tentative D call: TRBD1 (5 bases). Germline V gives CDR1 SEHNR, CDR2 FQNEAQ (reference sequence). V was shortened by 1 base and J by 4 bases, with 13 bases between the two germline ends. The CDR3 contains 15 residues. DNA of the CDR3: TGTGCCAGCAGCTTAGGGGGGGTGTACTCCTATGGCTACACCTTC. Its translation: CASSLGGVYSYGYTF.

The DNA of the CDR3 is TGTGCCAGCGGCCGGGACAGAATTAATGAAAAACTGTTTTTT. It yields the protein CASGRDRINEKLFF. The chain carries TRBV6-4 and TRBJ1-4, with 7 bases that match TRBD1. Germline trimming cut 8 bases from V and 4 bases from J; bases unmatched to any gene: 7. Germline lookup yields CDR1 MRHNA and CDR2 SNTAGT. This CDR3 has 14 amino acids.

This clone was seen more than once but under ten times. The chain couples TRBV15 to TRBJ2-2; TRBD1 agrees at 8 bases. CDR1 is LNHNV, CDR2 YYDKDF, per germline (reference sequence). Trimming took 8 bases from V and 0 from J; bases not matched to a gene: 14. CDR3 length equals 18 residues. This CDR3 reads CATQQAVSGQANTGELFF. The DNA for the CDR3 is TGTGCCACCCAACAGGCGGTCTCGGGACAGGCGAACACCGGGGAGCTGTTTTTT.

The chain uses TRBV6-1 and TRBJ2-1; 11 nucleotides line up with TRBD2. There are 13 residues in the CDR3. Trimming removed 6 bases from V and 9 bases from J; junction bases left unmatched: 4. In germline, CDR1 is MNHNS, CDR2 SASEGT. CDR3 coding DNA: TGTGCCAGCAGCGGACTAGCGGGCGCTGAGCAGTTCTTC. This encodes CASSGLAGAEQFF.

Comments on this clone: An end of the junction differs from the germline gene, which may be a read error. The gene calls are TRBV7-2 and TRBJ2-2, with D maybe TRBD1 (6 bases). CDR3 length: 13 residues. The germline V gene has CDR1 SGHTA and CDR2 FQGNSA. The CDR3: CASSLTGPGELFF. The CDR3 DNA reads TGTGCTAGCAGCTTAACAGGGCCCGGGGAGCTGTTTTTT.

The chain uses TRBV7-6 and TRBJ2-3; the match to TRBD2 covers 8 bases. This CDR3 comprises 16 residues. V lost 5 bases to trimming and J lost 6 bases; unmatched junction nucleotides: 13. Germline CDR1 is SGHVS and CDR2 is FNYEAQ. Here the CDR3 reads CASSPFNGGGFDTQYF. CDR3 DNA sequence: TGTGCCAGCAGCCCATTCAACGGGGGGGGCTTTGATACGCAGTATTTT. The entire variable domain, with the rest obtained from reference TRBV7-6 and TRBJ2-3, is as follows: GAGVSQSPRYKVTKRGQDVALRCDPISGHVSLYWYRQALGQGPEFLTYFNYEAQQDKSGLPNDRFSAERPEGSISTLTIQRTEQRDSAMYRCASSPFNGGGFDTQYFGPGTRLTVL.

This chain joins TRBV5-1 and TRBJ2-2, with D uncertain. The CDR3 covers 14 residues. V was shortened by 5 bases and J by 7 bases, with 15 bases between the two germline ends. The V gene's germline CDR1 is SGHRS and CDR2 YFSETQ. DNA of the CDR3: TGCGCCAGCAGATCTGGTGCCCAGGTCGGGGAGCTGTTTTTT. Residues: CASRSGAQVGELFF.

V gene TRBV15 combines with J gene TRBJ2-7; 9 positions agree with TRBD1. CDR1 is LNHNV and CDR2 is YYDKDF in the germline V gene (reference sequence). This CDR3 comprises 14 residues. The J segment lost 3 bases and the V segment lost 2 bases, leaving 2 bases of the junction unmatched. This chain's CDR3 is CATSRQTGGYEQYF. The CDR3 DNA is TGTGCCACCAGCAGACAGACAGGGGGCTACGAGCAGTACTTC. Drawing the rest from reference TRBV15 and TRBJ2-7, the complete variable domain is DAMVIQNPRYQVTQFGKPVTLSCSQTLNHNVMYWYQQKSSQAPKLLFHYYDKDFNNEADTPDNFQSRRPNTSFCFLDIRSPGLGDTAMYLCATSRQTGGYEQYFGPGTRLTVT.

This clone came up once. This chain joins TRBV6-6 and TRBJ1-1, with unresolved D. The CDR3 sequence is 13 residues long. Trimming cost V 7 bases and J 0 bases, with 9 bases left between them. CDR1 and CDR2 from the germline V gene are MNHNY and SVGAGI (reference sequence). CDR3 in DNA: TGTGCCAGCACCCTCGGGATGAACACTGAAGCTTTCTTT. Encoded protein: CASTLGMNTEAFF.

This sequence joins TRBV5-8 and TRBJ1-6; no clear D gene. Germline V gene data show CDR1 as SGHTS and CDR2 as YDEGEE. Trimming stripped 4 bases from V and 3 bases from J, with 11 bases between. There are 15 residues in the CDR3. This CDR3 is CASSPREYYNSPLHF. The DNA for the CDR3 is TGTGCCAGCAGCCCTCGCGAGTACTATAATTCACCCCTCCACTTT. Using reference TRBV5-8 and TRBJ1-6 for the parts outside the CDR3, the full variable domain is EAGVTQSPTHLIKTRGQQATLRCSPISGHTSVYWYQQALGLGLQFLLWYDEGEERNRGNFPPRFSGRQFPNYSSELNVNALELEDSALYLCASSPREYYNSPLHFGNGTRLTVT.

The V gene is TRBV6-1, the J gene TRBJ1-4, with TRBD1 as a possible D gene (5 bases). CDR3 size: 15 residues. Germline CDR1 reads MNHNS; CDR2 reads SASEGT. Trimming left V 4 bases short and J 4 bases short, with 13 bases between. The CDR3 reads CASSAGGADNEKLFF. Written as DNA, the CDR3 is TGTGCCAGCAGTGCGGGAGGGGCCGATAATGAAAAACTGTTTTTT.

The chain couples TRBV19 to TRBJ1-2; 8 bases line up with TRBD1. Germline lookup yields CDR1 LNHDA and CDR2 SQIVND (reference sequence). The CDR3 contains 12 residues. Trimming cost V 5 bases and J 10 bases; bases outside gene matches: 6. This chain's CDR3 is CASSARTGTYTF. CDR3 coding DNA: TGTGCCAGTAGTGCCCGGACAGGGACCTACACCTTC. The whole variable domain, filled in from reference TRBV19 and TRBJ1-2, reads DGGITQSPKYLFRKEGQNVTLSCEQNLNHDAMYWYRQDPGQGLRLIYYSQIVNDFQKGDIAEGYSVSREKKESFPLTVTSAQKNPTAFYLCASSARTGTYTFGSGTRLTVV.

The DNA of the CDR3 is TGTGCCAGCAGCTTGGGAGCGGGAGAGTACAATGAGCAGTTCTTC. Translated: CASSLGAGEYNEQFF. The gene calls are TRBV5-4 and TRBJ2-1; TRBD2 matches at 8 bases. This CDR3 spans 15 amino acids. The germline CDR1 and CDR2 sequences are SGHNT and YYREEE (reference sequence). V shed 0 bases and J 4 bases; nucleotides not matched to a gene: 3.